The sequence of this T cell receptor beta chain was determined in a study of OX40 agonist ivuxolimab in advanced cancers. Across the whole study: Patients received ivuxolimab, an intravenous treatment, every 2 weeks at 0.01 to 10 mg/kg. Each dose-escalation patient presented with hepatocellular carcinoma, melanoma, renal cell or head and neck cancer. Study-wide results and limits: In the expanded peripheral T cells, antigen specificity was never determined.

Clones were read by immunoSEQ multiplex PCR, and TCRdb kept only the in-frame ones, dropping some. The sample consists of under 75,000 clones, around 90% of them appearing once. Of note for this clone: What it recognizes is unknown.

The CDR3 spans 13 residues. The sample here was CD4+ or CD8+ T cells sorted from blood, taken in a trial of the OX40 agonist ivuxolimab. This chain uses TRBV21-1 with TRBJ2-7; the D segment call TRBD1 is taken from the table without a DNA check. TRBV21-1 is a listed pseudogene. The source of this sequence is an adult with an advanced solid tumor such as melanoma, head and neck, liver or kidney cancer. This CDR3 reads CASQRGLTYEQYF. The DNA of the CDR3 is TGTGCCAGCCAGAGGGGGCTCACCTACGAGCAGTACTTC.